These T cell receptor beta chains were read from a single sample in a study of blood T cells in healthy people across ages. TCRdb re-analysed the 5' RACE reads in MiXCR, keeping a single row per CDR3 protein. The sample contains 1.5 million to 2 million distinct CDR3 sequences, about 32% of which appear only once. Sequencing input: blood. The receptors were gathered from a woman in her twenties or thirties in good health. CDR3s include the opening cysteine and the closing phenylalanine or tryptophan. D genes are given only for firm matches. Size is omitted from some rows. Given values are once, few, many or a class for expanded clones.

abundance | j_gene | d_gene | v_gene | CDR3aa | CDR3nt
. | TRBJ1-2 | . | TRBV28 | CASSLQAHLGYTF | TGTGCCAGCAGTTTGCAGGCTCACCTCGGCTACACCTTC
few | TRBJ2-5 | TRBD2 | TRBV2 | CASSLWTSEGTQYF | TGTGCCAGCAGTCTCTGGACTAGCGAAGGGACCCAGTACTTC
few | TRBJ2-7 | TRBD2 | TRBV5-1 | CASSLGPGLAYEQYF | TGCGCCAGCAGCTTAGGCCCGGGACTAGCCTACGAGCAGTACTTC
. | TRBJ1-2 | TRBD1 | TRBV30 | CAWTGAGGGYTF | TGTGCCTGGACAGGGGCAGGGGGAGGCTACACCTTC
few | TRBJ2-7 | TRBD1 | TRBV28 | CASSLGGQGRGEQYF | TGTGCCAGCAGTTTAGGGGGACAGGGCAGGGGCGAGCAGTACTTC
. | TRBJ2-7 | TRBD2 | TRBV19 | CASSTYGLAAYEQYF | TGTGCCAGTAGTACCTACGGACTAGCGGCGTACGAGCAGTACTTC
. | TRBJ1-5 | TRBD1 | TRBV12-3/TRBV12-4 | CASSQGASNQPQHF | TGTGCCAGCAGTCAGGGGGCGAGCAATCAGCCCCAGCATTTT
few | TRBJ2-7 | TRBD2 | TRBV20-1 | CSASSGGPQEQYF | TGCAGTGCTAGTAGCGGGGGGCCTCAGGAGCAGTACTTC
. | TRBJ2-2 | . | TRBV7-8 | CASSLGTALTGELFF | TGTGCCAGCAGCTTAGGGACCGCCTTGACCGGGGAGCTGTTTTTT
few | TRBJ1-1 | TRBD1 | TRBV20-1 | CSAPGRGYTEAFF | TGCAGTGCCCCGGGCAGGGGGTACACTGAAGCTTTCTTT
. | TRBJ2-1 | . | TRBV6-1 | CACRTVGGNEQFF | TGTGCCTGCAGGACGGTGGGGGGCAATGAGCAGTTCTTC
. | TRBJ1-2 | TRBD1 | TRBV6-1 | CASRRGWGTGDIYGYTF | TGTGCCAGCAGGAGGGGGTGGGGGACAGGGGATATCTATGGCTACACCTTC
few | TRBJ1-4 | . | TRBV15 | CATSRENAGSINEKLFF | TGTGCCACCAGCAGAGAAAATGCGGGAAGTATTAATGAAAAACTGTTTTTT
few | TRBJ2-7 | TRBD2 | TRBV7-8 | CASSHTSGGVNEQYF | TGTGCCAGCAGCCACACTAGCGGGGGGGTGAACGAGCAGTACTTC
. | TRBJ1-1 | . | TRBV12-3/TRBV12-4 | CASRPLPVELNTEAFF | TGTGCCAGCAGACCGCTCCCGGTGGAGCTGAACACTGAAGCTTTCTTT
. | TRBJ1-1 | . | TRBV5-1 | CAGSLTSYTEAFF | TGCGCCGGCAGCTTGACCTCGTACACTGAAGCTTTCTTT
few | TRBJ2-7 | TRBD2 | TRBV20-1 | CSALGGTSGTKAYEQYF | TGCAGTGCTCTCGGCGGGACTAGCGGGACAAAGGCCTACGAGCAGTACTTC
few | TRBJ2-1 | TRBD1 | TRBV15 | CATGRGQGSIYNEQFF | TGTGCCACCGGCAGAGGACAGGGGAGTATCTACAATGAGCAGTTCTTC
. | TRBJ2-2 | TRBD1 | TRBV6-2/TRBV6-3 | CATRQGANTGELFF | TGTGCCACCCGACAGGGGGCGAACACCGGGGAGCTGTTTTTT
few | TRBJ2-1 | . | TRBV20-1 | CSWLEMPYNEQFF | TGCAGCTGGTTAGAGATGCCCTACAATGAGCAGTTCTTC